Given below is one T cell receptor (beta chain) in context. The antigen is not known. This CDR3 comprises 16 residues. The ends lost 0 bases at V and 0 bases at J; junction bases unmatched: 3. CDR1 and CDR2 from the germline V gene are SGHRS and YFSETQ. TCRdb's copy holds only in-frame clones and misses some; the assay was immunoSEQ multiplex PCR. The sample holds approximately 74,000 clones; approximately 91% are singletons and the top ten take approximately 0.3%. This sample was taken from a study of OX40 agonist ivuxolimab in advanced cancers. Study in general: Patients received the agonistic anti-OX40 (CD134) antibody ivuxolimab.

Study outcomes and limitations: The authors did not determine the antigen specificity of the expanded peripheral T cells. At 0.1 to 3.0 mg/kg, CD4+ and CD8+ blood T cells expanded clonally by week 6. On average, CD8+ T cells showed a greater number of expanded clones than CD4+.

The chain has TRBV5-1 and TRBJ2-1, with 7 bases matching TRBD1. This receptor was taken from an adult with an advanced solid tumor such as melanoma, head and neck, liver or kidney cancer. The specimen comprised CD4+ or CD8+ T cells sorted from blood, sampled in a trial of the OX40 agonist ivuxolimab. The CDR3 reads CASSLVPGGSYNEQFF. As DNA, the CDR3 is TGCGCCAGCAGCTTGGTCCCAGGGGGCTCCTACAATGAGCAGTTCTTC. The variable domain in full, with the rest retrieved from reference TRBV5-1 and TRBJ2-1, is KAGVTQTPRYLIKTRGQQVTLSCSPISGHRSVSWYQQTPGQGLQFLFEYFSETQRNKGNFPGRFSGRQFSNSRSEMNVSTLELGDSALYLCASSLVPGGSYNEQFFGPGTRLTVL.